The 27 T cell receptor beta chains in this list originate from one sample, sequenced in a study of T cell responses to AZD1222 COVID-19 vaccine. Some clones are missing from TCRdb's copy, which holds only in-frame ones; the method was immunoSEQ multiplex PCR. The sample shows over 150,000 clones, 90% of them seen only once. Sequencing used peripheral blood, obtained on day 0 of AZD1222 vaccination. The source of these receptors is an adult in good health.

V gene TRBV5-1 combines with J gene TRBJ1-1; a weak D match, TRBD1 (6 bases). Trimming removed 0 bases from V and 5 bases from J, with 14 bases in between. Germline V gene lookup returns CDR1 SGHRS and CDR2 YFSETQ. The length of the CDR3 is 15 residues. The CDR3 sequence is CASSLDGGRGTEAFF. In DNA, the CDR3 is TGCGCCAGCAGCTTGGATGGGGGGCGAGGGACTGAAGCTTTCTTT.

CDR3 DNA sequence: TGTGCCAGTAGTATACCGGGTGGATATTCTCAGCCCCAGCATTTT. Translation: CASSIPGGYSQPQHF. The chain recombines TRBV19 with TRBJ1-5; no clear D gene. Germline V gene lookup returns CDR1 LNHDA and CDR2 SQIVND (reference sequence). The length of the CDR3 is 15 residues. V was shortened by 2 bases and J by 6 bases, with 14 bases between the two germline ends.

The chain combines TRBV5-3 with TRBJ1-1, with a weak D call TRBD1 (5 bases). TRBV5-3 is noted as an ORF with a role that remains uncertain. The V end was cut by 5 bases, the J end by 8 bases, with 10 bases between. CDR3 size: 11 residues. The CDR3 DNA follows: TGTGCCAGAAGACAGACAGAAGAAGCTTTCTTT. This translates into CARRQTEEAFF.

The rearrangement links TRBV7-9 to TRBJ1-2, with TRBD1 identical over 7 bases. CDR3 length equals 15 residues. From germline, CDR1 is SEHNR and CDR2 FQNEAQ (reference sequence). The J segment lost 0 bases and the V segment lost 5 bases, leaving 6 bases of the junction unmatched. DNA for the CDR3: TGTGCCAGCAGCACTCTGACAGGGACTAACTATGGCTACACCTTC. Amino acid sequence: CASSTLTGTNYGYTF.

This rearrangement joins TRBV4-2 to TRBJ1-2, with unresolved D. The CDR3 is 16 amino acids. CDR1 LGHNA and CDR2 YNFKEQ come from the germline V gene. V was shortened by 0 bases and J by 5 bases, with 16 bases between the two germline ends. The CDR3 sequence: CASSQDLADLWYGYTF. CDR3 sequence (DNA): TGTGCCAGCAGCCAAGATCTTGCGGACCTTTGGTATGGCTACACCTTC.

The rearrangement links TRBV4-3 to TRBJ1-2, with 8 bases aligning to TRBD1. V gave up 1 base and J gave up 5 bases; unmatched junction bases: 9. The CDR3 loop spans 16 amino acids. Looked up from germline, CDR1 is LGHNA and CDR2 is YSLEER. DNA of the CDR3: TGCGCCAGCAGCCAAGGAGCCGACAGGGGTGCTTATGGCTACACCTTC. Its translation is CASSQGADRGAYGYTF.

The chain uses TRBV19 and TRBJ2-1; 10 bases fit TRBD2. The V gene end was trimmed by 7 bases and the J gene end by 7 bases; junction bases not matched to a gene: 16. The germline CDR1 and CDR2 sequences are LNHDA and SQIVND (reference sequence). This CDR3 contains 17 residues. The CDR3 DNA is TGTGCCAGTACCAGAACTCCGATAGCGGGGGGCCGGAATGAGCAGTTCTTC. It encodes CASTRTPIAGGRNEQFF. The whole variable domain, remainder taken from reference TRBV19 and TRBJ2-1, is DGGITQSPKYLFRKEGQNVTLSCEQNLNHDAMYWYRQDPGQGLRLIYYSQIVNDFQKGDIAEGYSVSREKKESFPLTVTSAQKNPTAFYLCASTRTPIAGGRNEQFFGPGTRLTVL.

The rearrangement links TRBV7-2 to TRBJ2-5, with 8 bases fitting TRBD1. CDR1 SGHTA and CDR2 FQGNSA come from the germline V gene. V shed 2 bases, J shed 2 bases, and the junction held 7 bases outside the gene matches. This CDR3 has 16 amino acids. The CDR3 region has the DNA TGTGCCAGCAGCTTATTAGGCAGGGGGCCTCAAGAGACCCAGTACTTC. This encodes CASSLLGRGPQETQYF.

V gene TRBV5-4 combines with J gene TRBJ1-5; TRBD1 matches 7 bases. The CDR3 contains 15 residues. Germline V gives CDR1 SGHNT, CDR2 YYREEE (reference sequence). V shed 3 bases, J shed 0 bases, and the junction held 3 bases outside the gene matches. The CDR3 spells CASSSQGLSNQPQHF. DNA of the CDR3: TGTGCCAGCAGCTCACAGGGGCTTAGCAATCAGCCCCAGCATTTT.

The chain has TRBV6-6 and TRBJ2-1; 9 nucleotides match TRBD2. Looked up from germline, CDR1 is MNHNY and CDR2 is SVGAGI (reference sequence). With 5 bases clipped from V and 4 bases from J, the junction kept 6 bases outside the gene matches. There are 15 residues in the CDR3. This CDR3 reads CASSPLAGPYNEQFF. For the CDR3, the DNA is TGTGCCAGCAGTCCCCTAGCGGGGCCATACAATGAGCAGTTCTTC.

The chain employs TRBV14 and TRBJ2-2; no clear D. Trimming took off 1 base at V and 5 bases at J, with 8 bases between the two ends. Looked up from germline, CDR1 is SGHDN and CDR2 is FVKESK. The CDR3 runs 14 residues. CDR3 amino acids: CASSQVVGTGELFF. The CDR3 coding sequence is TGTGCCAGCAGCCAAGTGGTAGGGACCGGGGAGCTGTTTTTT.

The CDR3 bases are TGTGCCAGCAGCCCGCCAGGAGTAGGACCCCTCCACTTT. Its translation is CASSPPGVGPLHF. The V and J genes are TRBV6-2 or TRBV6-3 and TRBJ1-6; D is undetermined. Germline V gives CDR1 MNHEY, CDR2 SVGEGT. V lost 6 bases and J lost 12, with 15 bases in between. CDR3 length: 13 residues.

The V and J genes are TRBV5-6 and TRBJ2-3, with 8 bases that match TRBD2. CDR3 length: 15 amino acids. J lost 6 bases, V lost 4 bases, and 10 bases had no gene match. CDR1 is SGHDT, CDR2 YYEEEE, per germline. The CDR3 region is CASSQSSGAGDTQYF. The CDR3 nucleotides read TGTGCCAGCAGCCAAAGTAGCGGGGCGGGGGATACGCAGTATTTT.

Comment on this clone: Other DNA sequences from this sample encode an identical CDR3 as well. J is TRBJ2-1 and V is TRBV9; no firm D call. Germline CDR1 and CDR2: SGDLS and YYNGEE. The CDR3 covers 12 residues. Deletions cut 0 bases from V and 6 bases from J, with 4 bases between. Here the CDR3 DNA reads TGTGCCAGCAGCGTAGCAGGCAATGAGCAGTTCTTC. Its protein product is CASSVAGNEQFF.

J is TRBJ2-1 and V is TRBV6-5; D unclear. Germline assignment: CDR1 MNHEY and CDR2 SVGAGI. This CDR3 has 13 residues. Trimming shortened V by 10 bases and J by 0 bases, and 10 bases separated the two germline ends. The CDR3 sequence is CAIKTSSYNEQFF. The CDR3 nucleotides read TGTGCCATCAAGACAAGCTCCTACAATGAGCAGTTCTTC.

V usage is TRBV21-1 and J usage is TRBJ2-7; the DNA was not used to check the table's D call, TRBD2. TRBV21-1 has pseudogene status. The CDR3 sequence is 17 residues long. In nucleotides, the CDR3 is TGTGCCAGCAGCAAAGGGGCTAGCGGGGTACTCTCCTACGAGCAGTACTTC. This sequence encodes CASSKGASGVLSYEQYF.

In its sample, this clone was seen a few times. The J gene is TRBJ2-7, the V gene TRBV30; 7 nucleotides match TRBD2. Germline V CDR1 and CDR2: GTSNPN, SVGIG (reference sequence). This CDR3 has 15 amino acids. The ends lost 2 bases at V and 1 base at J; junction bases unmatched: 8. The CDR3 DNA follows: TGTGCCTGGAGTAGGGAAGCGGGGACTTCCTACGAGCAGTACTTC. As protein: CAWSREAGTSYEQYF.

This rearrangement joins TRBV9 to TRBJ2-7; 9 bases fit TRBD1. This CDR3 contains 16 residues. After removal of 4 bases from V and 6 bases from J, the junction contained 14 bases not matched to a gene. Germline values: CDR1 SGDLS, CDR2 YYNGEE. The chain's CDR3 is CASSSKGTGSLGEQYF. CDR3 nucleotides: TGTGCCAGCAGCTCCAAAGGGACAGGGTCCCTTGGCGAGCAGTACTTC. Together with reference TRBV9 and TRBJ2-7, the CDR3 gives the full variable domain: DSGVTQTPKHLITATGQRVTLRCSPRSGDLSVYWYQQSLDQGLQFLIQYYNGEERAKGNILERFSAQQFPDLHSELNLSSLELGDSALYFCASSSKGTGSLGEQYFGPGTRLTVT.

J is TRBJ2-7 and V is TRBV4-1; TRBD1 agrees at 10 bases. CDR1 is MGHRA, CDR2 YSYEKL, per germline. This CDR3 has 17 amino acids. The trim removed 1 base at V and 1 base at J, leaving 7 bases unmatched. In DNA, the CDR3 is TGCGCCAGCAGCCAAGCCTTCCGGGACAGGGGTTCCTACGAGCAGTACTTC. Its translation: CASSQAFRDRGSYEQYF.

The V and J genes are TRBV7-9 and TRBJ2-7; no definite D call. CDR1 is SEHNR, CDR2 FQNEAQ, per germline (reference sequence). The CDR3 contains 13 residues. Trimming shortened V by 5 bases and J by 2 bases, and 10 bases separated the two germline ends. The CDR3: CASSGPVTYEQYF. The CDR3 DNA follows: TGTGCCAGCAGCGGGCCCGTCACCTACGAGCAGTACTTC.

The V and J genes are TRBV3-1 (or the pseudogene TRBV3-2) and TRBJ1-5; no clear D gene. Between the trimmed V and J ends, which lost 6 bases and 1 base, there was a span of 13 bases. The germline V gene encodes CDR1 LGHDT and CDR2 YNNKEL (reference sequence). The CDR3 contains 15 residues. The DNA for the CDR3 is TGTGCCAGCAGTGAGAGCGGTAGGAGCAATCAGCCCCAGCATTTT. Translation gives CASSESGRSNQPQHF.

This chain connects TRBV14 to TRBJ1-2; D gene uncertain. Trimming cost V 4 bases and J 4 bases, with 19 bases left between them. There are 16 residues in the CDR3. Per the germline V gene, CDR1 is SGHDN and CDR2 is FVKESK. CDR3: CASSPLGGEEIYGYTF. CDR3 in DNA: TGTGCCAGCAGCCCGCTGGGCGGGGAGGAGATCTATGGCTACACCTTC.

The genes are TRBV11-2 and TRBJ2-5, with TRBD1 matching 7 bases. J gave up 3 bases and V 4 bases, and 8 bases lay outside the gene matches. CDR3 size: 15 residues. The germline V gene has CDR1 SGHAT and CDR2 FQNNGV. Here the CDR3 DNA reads TGTGCCAGCAGCTCGCCTCTCGACAGGGAAGAGACCCAGTACTTC. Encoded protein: CASSSPLDREETQYF.

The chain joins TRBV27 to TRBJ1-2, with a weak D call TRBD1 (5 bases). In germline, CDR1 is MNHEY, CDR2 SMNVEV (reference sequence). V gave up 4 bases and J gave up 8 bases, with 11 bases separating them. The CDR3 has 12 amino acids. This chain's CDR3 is CASSSPRQGYTF. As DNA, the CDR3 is TGTGCCAGCAGTTCCCCCCGACAGGGCTACACCTTC.

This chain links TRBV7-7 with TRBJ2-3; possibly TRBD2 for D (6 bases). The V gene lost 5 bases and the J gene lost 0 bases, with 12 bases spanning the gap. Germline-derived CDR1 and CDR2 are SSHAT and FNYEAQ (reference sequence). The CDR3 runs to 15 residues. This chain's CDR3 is CASSPGLSSTDTQYF. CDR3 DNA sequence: TGTGCCAGCAGCCCGGGACTTTCTAGCACAGATACGCAGTATTTT.

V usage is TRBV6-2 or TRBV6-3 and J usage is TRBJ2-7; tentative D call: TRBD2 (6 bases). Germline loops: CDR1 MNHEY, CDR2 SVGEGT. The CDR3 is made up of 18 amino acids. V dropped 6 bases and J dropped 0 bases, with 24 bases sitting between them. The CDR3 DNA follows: TGTGCCAGCAGCCACACCACGGCGCGGGAACCGAGCTCCTACGAGCAGTACTTC. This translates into CASSHTTAREPSSYEQYF.

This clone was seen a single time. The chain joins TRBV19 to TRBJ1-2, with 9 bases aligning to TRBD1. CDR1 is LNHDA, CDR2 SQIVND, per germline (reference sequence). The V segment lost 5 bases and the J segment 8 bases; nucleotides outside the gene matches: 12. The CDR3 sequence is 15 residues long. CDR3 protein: CASSPQGTGSGGYTF. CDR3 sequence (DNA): TGTGCCAGTAGTCCCCAAGGGACAGGGAGTGGAGGCTACACCTTC.